This T cell receptor (beta chain) was sequenced for a study of Ad26.COV2.S vaccination and SARS-CoV-2 variants. Background on the study: Ad26.COV2.S shots went into the muscle once or twice, 56 days apart.

Study conclusions and caveats: Responses of T cells in total may have been underestimated by the TCR breadth and depth analyses.

Only in-frame clones appear in the TCRdb table, and some are missing; sequencing was by immunoSEQ multiplex PCR. The sample records about 380,000 clones, about 83% being singletons. Treatment defined: 15 to 20 received Ad26.COV2.S at low or high dose, single or two shots; a few received placebo; per-sample allocation not given. Day 63 after the first injection of vaccine or placebo was the sampling time. About this clone itself: Its antigen is currently unknown.

The CDR3 loop spans 13 amino acids. V gave up 3 bases and J gave up 4 bases, with 6 bases separating them. Germline CDR1 reads LNHNV; CDR2 reads YYDKDF (reference sequence). The sequence was collected from a person between 18 and 65 years old who received the Ad26.COV2.S COVID-19 vaccine or a placebo. The V call is TRBV15, the J call TRBJ1-4; D uncertain. Sequences were derived from peripheral blood, sampled in a trial of Ad26.COV2.S vaccine versus placebo. The CDR3 here is CATSRDYNEKLFF. CDR3 sequence (DNA): TGTGCCACCAGCAGGGATTATAATGAAAAACTGTTTTTT.